This T cell receptor (beta chain) originates from a study of T cells in localized non-small cell lung cancer (dated by TCRdb to between 2020 and 2021). About the full investigation: Comparing tumors with uninvolved tumor-adjacent lungs, the study looked at the T cell repertoires of 200 to 250 patients with early-stage NSCLC. The cohort comprised some 240 treatment-naïve NSCLC patients with resected, localized lung tumors. A mean age of roughly 64 years was recorded for the NSCLC patients, of whom 120 to 150 were male and about 100 were female. The full study reports these points: Higher T cell density in blood was associated with longer overall survival, whereas higher clonality in adjacent lung was associated with shorter survival. The highest T cell clonality was observed in uninvolved tumor-adjacent lung, where clonality exceeded that of tumor, suggesting that antigenic responses were more focused in uninvolved tumor-adjacent lung. Because multi-region tumor sequencing was not performed, intratumor heterogeneity could not be ruled out. A median of 57 of the top 100 tumor clones turned up in the paired uninvolved adjacent lung, and around 27 of those clones also ranked among the top 100 of that same adjacent lung. Since the design was exploratory, TCR variables were selected using unadjusted p-values with no false-discovery rate correction.

Comment on this clone: Its antigen is unknown. It has no much larger one-base neighbor in the sample; base qualities were not kept.

The immunoSEQ Assay was used to sequence TCR beta CDR3 regions from DNA. Turning to the authors' computational methods: To compute T cell density, TCR beta template counts were normalized to usable DNA, which was estimated by amplifying housekeeping genes. Richness was estimated using the preseqR package, with extrapolation to 400,000 templates for PBMC samples and to 120,000 templates for tissue samples. Clonality was calculated as one minus Pielou's evenness. Tissue-enriched TCRs were identified by differential abundance testing using productive amino-acid clonotypes, minimum total count 5 and alpha 0.1. The Jaccard Index and the Morisita Overlap Index were used to measure repertoire overlap between compartments. GLIPH grouped TCR beta CDR3s together with public tetramer-defined viral CDR3s, and a viral motif had to include at least three viral sequences and also show V-gene enrichment. TCRdb stores this immuneACCESS table with in-frame sequences only. Part of the clones is absent; in the studies checked, under half of the shortfall reflects unresolved V genes, and no reason is known for the rest. The V and J calls and clone size are taken from that table; D and trimming were inferred from the DNA. Across this sample there are roughly 72,000 clones, with 80% seen only once. The ten largest clones take up approximately 9.7% of the sample.

At diagnosis, peripheral blood, uninvolved tumor-adjacent lung and tumor were collected and stored as a combination of fresh-frozen and FFPE material. For TCR repertoire profiling, the blood samples were analyzed as peripheral blood mononuclear cells. CDR1 and CDR2 are drawn from the germline V gene (reference sequence): MNHEY, SMNVEV. The CDR3 has 20 amino acids, counting the end cysteine and phenylalanine. Only the CDR3 region is kept as DNA, spanning 60 bases read in frame from base 1. At the junction V is shortened by 6 bases and J by 0 bases; bases outside the gene matches: 14. This receptor was taken from a female donor over 55 with stage I lung adenocarcinoma. The input for sequencing was peripheral blood, taken before any cancer treatment. The chain is assembled from TRBV27 and TRBJ2-3, and 14 junctional nucleotides match TRBD2. The DNA is TGTGCCAGCAGACAAAGGGGACTAGCGGGGGCGATGCCTAGCACAGATACGCAGTATTTT. Its coded protein is CASRQRGLAGAMPSTDTQYF.